Sequencing of this TCR beta chain was carried out in a study of shared clonotypes between healthy human individuals. As for the study in general: Each donor's CD4 naive and CD4 memory cells filled three plates apiece, CD8 naive two, and CD8 memory one.

In the original workflow: Junction-only sequences without quality scores were provided by ImmunoSEQ, so filtering was different. TCRdb keeps only in-frame clones here, not all; method: immunoSEQ multiplex PCR. V and J calls and clone size are those listed in that table; D and trimming were worked out from the DNA. The table shows 2,500,000 or so clones, with approximately 90% occurring only once. This CDR3 comprises 14 residues. V was pared by 6 bases and J by 4 bases, with 15 bases between. Germline assignment: CDR1 SGHVS and CDR2 FQNEAQ. The sequencing sample was made of naive CD4+ T cells from PBMCs. This sample's subset: CD45RA+ positively selected. The clonotype comes from a man aged 18 to 29 in good health. Some clones in this sample may be carry-over from other donors' samples. The rearrangement links TRBV7-8 to TRBJ1-2; tentatively, D is TRBD1 (5 bases). The DNA for the CDR3 is TGTGCCAGCAGGGCTACGGGGCTGGGCTATGGCTACACCTTC. This gives the protein CASRATGLGYGYTF.